This T cell receptor beta chain was sequenced during a study of metastatic and nonmetastatic thyroid tumors. Study-wide results and limits: Reportedly, malignant thyroid tumors had significantly higher TCR beta diversity than benign nodules, in blood and tumor.

By sample share, this clone is medium-sized (0.01 to 0.1%). Its antigen is still unknown. Original processing notes: For papillary thyroid cancer, a distant-metastasis classifier was constructed from CDR3 differences observed across clinicopathological groups. TCRdb re-called the PCR reads through MiXCR. The V and J calls and clone size come from TCRdb's table, not from the authors' own analysis. The table lists more than 30,000 clones, roughly 19% of them singletons, with around a fifth in the top ten. There were no patients who had received any treatment before thyroid surgery. The germline V gene encodes CDR1 MNHEY and CDR2 SVGAGI. The CDR3 covers 15 residues. Trimming stripped 3 bases from V and 3 bases from J, with 12 bases between.

The origin of this receptor is a female donor with papillary thyroid cancer or a benign thyroid nodule (not recorded which). Some clones in this sample may be carry-over from other donors' samples. Sequenced: blood. V gene TRBV6-5 combines with J gene TRBJ2-1, with D tentatively TRBD2 (6 bases). CDR3 sequence reads: CASSYRQTSYNEQFF. DNA of the CDR3: TGTGCCAGCAGTTATCGGCAGACTAGCTACAATGAGCAGTTCTTC.